This TCR beta chain was captured in a study of regulatory dendritic cells for organ transplantation. Across the study: LPS was added to dendritic cell cultures on day 6. Study conclusions and caveats: Among resting subsets, memory CD8+ cells contained the most alloreactive clonotypes. Memory T cells were less diverse than naive, with memory CD8+ most oligoclonal.

Remarks on this clone: What it binds is not known.

CDR3 length equals 13 residues. Germline values: CDR1 MNHEY, CDR2 SMNVEV (reference sequence). V dropped 6 bases and J dropped 4 bases, with 9 bases sitting between them. Sorted subsets were CFSE-labeled and cultured approximately 5 days with allogeneic dendritic cells. Profiled with immunoSEQ multiplex PCR; TCRdb holds only in-frame clones, not every one. The profile shows about 20,000 clones, 65% to 90% of them singletons. The rearrangement joins TRBV27 to TRBJ1-4; D perhaps matches TRBD1 (6 bases). The TCR sequence derives from a human donor in good health. The sample taken for sequencing was naive CD4+ T cells from blood cultured with dendritic cells. Sample subset: CD45RA+ naive T cells. This CDR3 reads CASSRGDNEKLFF. The CDR3 DNA reads as TGTGCCAGCAGCAGGGGCGATAATGAAAAACTGTTTTTT.